This TCR beta chain came from a study of monozygotic twins with inflammatory bowel disease. This CDR3 has 15 residues. Germline CDR1 is DFQATT and CDR2 is SNEGSKA (reference sequence). Whole-blood RNA isolation (total RNA) proceeded without T cell sorting. Reprocessing the 5' RACE reads, TCRdb reports a single entry for every CDR3 protein and omits DNA. The repertoire table contains under 350,000 distinct CDR3 sequences. The chain links TRBV20-1 to TRBJ1-1; TCRdb calls TRBD1, which cannot be checked without DNA. The clonotype originates from a human donor with ulcerative colitis or Crohn's disease, or a healthy co-twin of an affected twin (not recorded which). Sequencing input: blood. The CDR3 spells CSAITGGSKDTEAFF.